The entry below gives a single T cell receptor beta chain sequence along with its context. Its cognate antigen has yet to be identified. It has no much larger one-base neighbor in the sample; base qualities were not kept. Ends trimmed: V by 2 bases, J by 0 bases; bases unmatched to a gene: 3. The CDR3 spans 17 residues, from the cysteine through the phenylalanine. The entry retains the CDR3 DNA only, 51 bases that are in frame from base 1. Libraries came from 5' RACE. Sequencing took place on a NextSeq 500. In the TCR library protocol, a unique molecular identifier was attached to each TCR cDNA molecule so that PCR and sequencing errors could be corrected. As for the authors' bioinformatics: TCR identification, UMI-based error correction and CDR3 extraction were all carried out with Decombinator tools. TCRs above a frequency of 2 per 1,000, corresponding to the top 1% of the tumor frequency distribution, were defined as expanded. Renyi diversity was computed with the R vegan package after each repertoire had been subsampled 100 times to 5,000 TCRs. CDR3 similarity networks were built from amino acid triplet string-kernel similarity, connecting CDR3s with pairwise similarity above 0.82. The public reads were reanalyzed by TCRdb: fastp trimming at Q25, MiXCR alignment, in-frame beta chains only. Rows with one shared CDR3 protein collapse into an entry with the most common genes and DNA. TCRdb, not the original authors, processed these V and J calls. The sample table shows 95,000 or so distinct CDR3 sequences, and approximately 8.5% are seen once. The ten largest clonotypes hold around 7% of the sample.

The data were taken from a study of spatial heterogeneity in lung cancer (dated by TCRdb to about 2019). About the study as a whole: More beta-chain than alpha-chain transcripts were consistently detected, likely reflecting higher beta-chain transcript abundance. In the raw uncorrected reads, each unique combination of TCR and UMI appeared on average more than ten times. The study quantitatively compared TCR alpha and beta repertoires across multiple tumor regions, matched nontumor lung and blood in non-small cell lung cancer. TCR repertoire features were related to nonsynonymous mutation counts determined by whole-exome sequencing of tumor tissue. Both alpha and beta chains were TCR-sequenced in around 230 tumor regions, approximately 67 matched nontumor lung samples and around 50 PBMC samples obtained at surgery.

The research as a whole found: Confirming at a functional level the hypothesis that regional TCRs recognize regional mutations was considered to require additional single-cell paired TCR alpha and beta sequencing. Ubiquitous expanded tumor TCRs were found in blood more often at tumor resection than at routine follow-up.

This specimen's time point label, per the study, means: sample taken at primary tumor resection. For TCR sequencing, whole RNA was extracted from tumor and nontumor lung tissue, or from cryopreserved PBMC samples, and no cell sorting was done. Samples were obtained from over 70 patients with early-stage, untreated non-small cell lung cancer from the lung TRACERx cohort. A patient was chosen for TCR sequencing only when enough RNA was available from at least two tumor regions. The rearrangement combines TRBV12-3 or TRBV12-4 with TRBJ1-4, with TRBD1 matching 10 junction bases. The sequence derives from a male donor with early-stage non-small cell lung cancer. This material consisted of PBMCs, taken at surgery. The sequenced DNA is TGTGCCAGCAGTTTACAGGGACAGGGGACAACTAATGAAAAACTGTTTTTT. This codes for CASSLQGQGTTNEKLFF.